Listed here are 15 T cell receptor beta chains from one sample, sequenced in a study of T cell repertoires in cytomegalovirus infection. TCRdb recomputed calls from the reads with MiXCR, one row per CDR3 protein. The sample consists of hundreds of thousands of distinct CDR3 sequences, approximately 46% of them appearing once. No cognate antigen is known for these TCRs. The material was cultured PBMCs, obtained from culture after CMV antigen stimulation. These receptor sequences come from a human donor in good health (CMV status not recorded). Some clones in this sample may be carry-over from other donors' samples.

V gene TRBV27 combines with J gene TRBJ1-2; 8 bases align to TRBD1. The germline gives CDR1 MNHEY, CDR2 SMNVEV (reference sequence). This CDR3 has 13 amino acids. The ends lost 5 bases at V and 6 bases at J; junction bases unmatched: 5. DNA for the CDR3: TGTGCCAGCAGTACCCAGACAGGGGATGGCTACACCTTC. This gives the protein CASSTQTGDGYTF.

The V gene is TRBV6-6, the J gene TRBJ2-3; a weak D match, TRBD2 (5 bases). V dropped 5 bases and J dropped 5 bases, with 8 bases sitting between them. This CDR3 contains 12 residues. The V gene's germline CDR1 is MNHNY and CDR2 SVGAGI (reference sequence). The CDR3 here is CASSEREDTQYF. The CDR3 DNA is TGTGCCAGCAGTGAGAGGGAAGATACGCAGTATTTT.

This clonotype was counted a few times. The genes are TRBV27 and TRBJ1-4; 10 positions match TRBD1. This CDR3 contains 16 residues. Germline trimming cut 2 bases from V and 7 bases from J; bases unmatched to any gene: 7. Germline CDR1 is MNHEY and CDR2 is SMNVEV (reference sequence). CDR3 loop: CASSLRQGALREKLFF. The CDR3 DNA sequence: TGTGCCAGCAGTTTACGACAGGGGGCGTTACGTGAAAAACTGTTTTTT.

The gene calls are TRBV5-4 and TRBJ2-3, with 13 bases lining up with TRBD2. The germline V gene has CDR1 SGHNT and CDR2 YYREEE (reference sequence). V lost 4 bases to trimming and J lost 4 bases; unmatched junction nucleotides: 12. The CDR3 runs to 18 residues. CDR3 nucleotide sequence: TGTGCCAGCAGCCCAACTAGCGGGAGGGCCGAGGGTGCAGATACGCAGTATTTT. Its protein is CASSPTSGRAEGADTQYF.

The CDR3 coding sequence is TGTGCCAGCAACTCGGACTCAGATACGCAGTATTTT. Protein: CASNSDSDTQYF. The genes are TRBV2 and TRBJ2-3, with D perhaps matching TRBD2 (5 bases). CDR1 is SNHLY and CDR2 is FYNNEI in the germline V gene. The length of the CDR3 is 12 residues. The germline V and J ends were trimmed by 7 bases and 4 bases, with 9 bases remaining between them.

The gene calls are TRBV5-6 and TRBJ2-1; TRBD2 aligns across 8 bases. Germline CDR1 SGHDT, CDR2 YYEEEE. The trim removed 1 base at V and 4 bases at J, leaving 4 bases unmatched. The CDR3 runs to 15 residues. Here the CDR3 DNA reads TGTGCCAGCAGCTTGCCGGGGGGGTATTACAATGAGCAGTTCTTC. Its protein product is CASSLPGGYYNEQFF.

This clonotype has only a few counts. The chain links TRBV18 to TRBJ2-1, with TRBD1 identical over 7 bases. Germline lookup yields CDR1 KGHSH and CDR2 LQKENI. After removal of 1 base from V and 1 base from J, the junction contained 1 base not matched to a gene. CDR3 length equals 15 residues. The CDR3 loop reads CASSPQGASYNEQFF. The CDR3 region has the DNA TGTGCCAGCTCACCACAGGGGGCGTCCTACAATGAGCAGTTCTTC.

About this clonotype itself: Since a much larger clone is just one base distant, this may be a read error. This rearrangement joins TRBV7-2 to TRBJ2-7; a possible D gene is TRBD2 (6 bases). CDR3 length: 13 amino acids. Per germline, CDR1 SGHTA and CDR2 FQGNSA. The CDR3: CASSREEGTEHYF. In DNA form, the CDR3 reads TGTGCCAGCAGCCGCGAGGAGGGGACCGAGCATTACTTC.

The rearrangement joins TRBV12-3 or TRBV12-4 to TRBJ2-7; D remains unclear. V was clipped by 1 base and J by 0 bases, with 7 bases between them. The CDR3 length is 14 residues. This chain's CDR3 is CASSLDGSSYEQYF. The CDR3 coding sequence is TGTGCCAGCAGTTTAGACGGCAGCTCCTACGAGCAGTACTTC.

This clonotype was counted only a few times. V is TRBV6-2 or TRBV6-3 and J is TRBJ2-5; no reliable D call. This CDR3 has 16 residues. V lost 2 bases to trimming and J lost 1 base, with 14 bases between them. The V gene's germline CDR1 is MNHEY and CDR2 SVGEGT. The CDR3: CASSYVSATRQETQYF. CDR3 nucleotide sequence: TGTGCCAGCAGTTACGTGTCGGCTACACGCCAAGAGACCCAGTACTTC.

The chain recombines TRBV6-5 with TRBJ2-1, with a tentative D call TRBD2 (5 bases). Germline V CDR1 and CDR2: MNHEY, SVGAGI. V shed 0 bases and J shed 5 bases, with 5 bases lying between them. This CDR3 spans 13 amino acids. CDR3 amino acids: CASSYSRDNEQFF. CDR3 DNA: TGTGCCAGCAGTTACTCGCGGGACAATGAGCAGTTCTTC.

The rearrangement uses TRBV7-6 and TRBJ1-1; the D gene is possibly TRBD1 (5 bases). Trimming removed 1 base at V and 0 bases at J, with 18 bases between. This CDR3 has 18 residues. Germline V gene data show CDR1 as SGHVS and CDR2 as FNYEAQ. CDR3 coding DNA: TGTGCCAGCAGCTTAGGGGGGGGGGGGGGGGGGATGAACACTGAAGCTTTCTTT. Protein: CASSLGGGGGGMNTEAFF.

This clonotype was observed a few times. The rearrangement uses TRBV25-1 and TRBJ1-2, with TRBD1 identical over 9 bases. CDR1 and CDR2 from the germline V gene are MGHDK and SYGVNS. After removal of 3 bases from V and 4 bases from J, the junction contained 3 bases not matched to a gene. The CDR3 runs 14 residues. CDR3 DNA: TGTGCCAGCAGTGACCCGACAGGGGGCTATGGCTACACCTTC. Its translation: CASSDPTGGYGYTF.

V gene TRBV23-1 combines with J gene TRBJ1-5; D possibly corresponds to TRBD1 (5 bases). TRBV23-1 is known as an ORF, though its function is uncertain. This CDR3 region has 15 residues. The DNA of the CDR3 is TGCGTAGGACAACCGAAGGGAGATAGCAATCAGCCCCAGCATTTT. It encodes CVGQPKGDSNQPQHF.

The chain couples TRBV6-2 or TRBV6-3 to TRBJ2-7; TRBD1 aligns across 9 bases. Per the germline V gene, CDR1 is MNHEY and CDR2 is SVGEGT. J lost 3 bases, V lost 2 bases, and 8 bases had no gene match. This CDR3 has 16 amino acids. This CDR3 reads CASSYRPGQGVYEQYF. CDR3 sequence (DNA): TGTGCCAGCAGTTACCGACCGGGACAGGGTGTCTACGAGCAGTACTTC.